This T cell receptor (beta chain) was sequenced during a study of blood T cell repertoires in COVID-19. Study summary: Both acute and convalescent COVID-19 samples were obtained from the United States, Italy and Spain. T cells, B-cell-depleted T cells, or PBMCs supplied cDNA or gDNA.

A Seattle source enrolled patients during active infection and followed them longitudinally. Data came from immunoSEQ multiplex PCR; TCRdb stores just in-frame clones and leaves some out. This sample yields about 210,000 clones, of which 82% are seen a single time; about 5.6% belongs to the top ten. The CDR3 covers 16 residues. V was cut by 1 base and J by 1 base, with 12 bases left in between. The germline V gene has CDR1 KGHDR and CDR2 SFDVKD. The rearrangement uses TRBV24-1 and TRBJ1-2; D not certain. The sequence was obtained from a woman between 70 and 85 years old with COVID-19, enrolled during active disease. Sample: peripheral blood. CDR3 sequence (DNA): TGTGCCACCAGTGATTTAGGGCGGGATGGTAACTATGGCTACACCTTC. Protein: CATSDLGRDGNYGYTF.